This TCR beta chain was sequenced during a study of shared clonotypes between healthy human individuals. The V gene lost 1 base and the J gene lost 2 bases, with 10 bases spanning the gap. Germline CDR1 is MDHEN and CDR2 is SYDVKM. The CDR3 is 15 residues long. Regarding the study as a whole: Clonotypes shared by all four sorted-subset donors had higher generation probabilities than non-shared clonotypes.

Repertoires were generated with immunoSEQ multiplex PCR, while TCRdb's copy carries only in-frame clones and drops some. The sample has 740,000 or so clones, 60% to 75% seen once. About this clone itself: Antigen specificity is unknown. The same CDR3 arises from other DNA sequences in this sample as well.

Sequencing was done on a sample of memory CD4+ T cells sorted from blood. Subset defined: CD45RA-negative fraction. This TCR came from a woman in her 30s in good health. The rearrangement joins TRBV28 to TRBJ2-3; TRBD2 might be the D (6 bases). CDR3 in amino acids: CASSLSAGTTDTQYF. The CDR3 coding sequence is TGTGCCAGCAGTTTATCCGCGGGAACCACAGATACGCAGTATTTT.